This TCR beta chain was sequenced in a study of T cell repertoires in cytomegalovirus infection. Looking at the study overall: Public TCR beta signatures indicated both CMV infection and matching HLA type.

The CDR3 length is 11 residues. Trimming took off 3 bases at V and 7 bases at J, with 3 bases between the two ends. Study conclusions and caveats: It was HLA-C-restricted CMV-specific TCR beta clonotypes that dominated the response ex vivo.

TCRdb reprocessed the reads with MiXCR, giving one entry per CDR3 protein. The sample lists 550,000 to 850,000 distinct CDR3 sequences; around a third were seen once. With regard to this clonotype: Its specificity is not known.

The V gene is TRBV12-3 or TRBV12-4, the J gene TRBJ2-2; D not certain. This clonotype was obtained from a human donor in good health (CMV status not recorded). Some clones in this sample may be carry-over from other donors' samples. The starting material was cultured PBMCs, obtained from culture after CMV antigen stimulation. For the CDR3, the DNA is TGTGCCAGCAGTTTTTACGGGGAGCTGTTTTTT. Its protein product is CASSFYGELFF.